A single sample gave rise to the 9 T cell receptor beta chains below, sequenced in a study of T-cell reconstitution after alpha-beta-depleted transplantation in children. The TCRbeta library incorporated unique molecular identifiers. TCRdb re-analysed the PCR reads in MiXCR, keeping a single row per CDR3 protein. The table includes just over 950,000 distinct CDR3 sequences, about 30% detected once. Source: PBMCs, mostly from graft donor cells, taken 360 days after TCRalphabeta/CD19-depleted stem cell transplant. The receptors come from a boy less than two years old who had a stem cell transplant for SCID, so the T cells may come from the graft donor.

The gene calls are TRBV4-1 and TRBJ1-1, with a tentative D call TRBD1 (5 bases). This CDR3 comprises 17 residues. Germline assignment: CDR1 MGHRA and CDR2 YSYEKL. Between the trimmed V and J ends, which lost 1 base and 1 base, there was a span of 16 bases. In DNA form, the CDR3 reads TGCGCCAGCAGCCAAGGTCGGGCCCGACAGAGGAACACTGAAGCTTTCTTT. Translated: CASSQGRARQRNTEAFF.

This chain's CDR3 is CASSPIGTPNTGELFF. As DNA, the CDR3 is TGTGCCAGCAGCCCCATCGGGACACCGAACACCGGGGAGCTGTTTTTT. This chain connects TRBV9 to TRBJ2-2; a weak D match, TRBD1 (6 bases). V was cut by 4 bases and J by 0 bases, with 13 bases left in between. The germline gives CDR1 SGDLS, CDR2 YYNGEE. The CDR3 is 16 residues long.

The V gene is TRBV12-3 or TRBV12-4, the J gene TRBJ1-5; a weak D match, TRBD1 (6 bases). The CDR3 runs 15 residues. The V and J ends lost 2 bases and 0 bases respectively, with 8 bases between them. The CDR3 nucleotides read TGTGCCAGCAGTTTAAAGACAGGTAGCAATCAGCCCCAGCATTTT. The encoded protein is CASSLKTGSNQPQHF.

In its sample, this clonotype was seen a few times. This CDR3 reads CASSQHPYEQYF. The CDR3 DNA is TGTGCCAGCAGCCAACATCCCTACGAGCAGTACTTC. This chain uses TRBV4-2 with TRBJ2-7; the D is unclear. Germline CDR1 and CDR2: LGHNA and YNFKEQ. Trimming removed 2 bases from V and 2 bases from J, with 4 bases in between. The CDR3 contains 12 residues.

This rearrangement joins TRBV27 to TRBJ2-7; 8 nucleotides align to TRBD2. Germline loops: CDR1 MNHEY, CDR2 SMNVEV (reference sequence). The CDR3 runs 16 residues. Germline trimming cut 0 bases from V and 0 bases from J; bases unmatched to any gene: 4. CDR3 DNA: TGTGCCAGCAGTTTATCACTAGCGGCACCCTCCTACGAGCAGTACTTC. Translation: CASSLSLAAPSYEQYF.

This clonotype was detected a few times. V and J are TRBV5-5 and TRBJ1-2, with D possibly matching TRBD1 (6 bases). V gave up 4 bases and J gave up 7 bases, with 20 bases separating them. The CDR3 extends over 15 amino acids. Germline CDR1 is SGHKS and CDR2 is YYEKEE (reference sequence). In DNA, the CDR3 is TGTGCCAGCAGCCGCACCGGGACAATCGGGAGTGGCTACACCTTC. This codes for CASSRTGTIGSGYTF. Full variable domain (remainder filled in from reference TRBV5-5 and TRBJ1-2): DAGVTQSPTHLIKTRGQQVTLRCSPISGHKSVSWYQQVLGQGPQFIFQYYEKEERGRGNFPDRFSARQFPNYSSELNVNALLLGDSALYLCASSRTGTIGSGYTFGSGTRLTVV.

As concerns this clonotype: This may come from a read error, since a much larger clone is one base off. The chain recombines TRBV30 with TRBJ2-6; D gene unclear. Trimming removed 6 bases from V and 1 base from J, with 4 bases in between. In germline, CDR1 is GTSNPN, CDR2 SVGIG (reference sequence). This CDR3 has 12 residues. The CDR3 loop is CACGSGANVLTF. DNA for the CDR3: TGTGCCTGCGGGTCTGGGGCCAACGTCCTGACTTTC.

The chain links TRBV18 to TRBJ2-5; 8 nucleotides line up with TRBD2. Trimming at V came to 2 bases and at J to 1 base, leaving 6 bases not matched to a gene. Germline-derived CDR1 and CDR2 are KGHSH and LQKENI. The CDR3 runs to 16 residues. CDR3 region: CASSPIAGYTQETQYF. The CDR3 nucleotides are TGTGCCAGCTCACCAATAGCGGGGTACACCCAAGAGACCCAGTACTTC.

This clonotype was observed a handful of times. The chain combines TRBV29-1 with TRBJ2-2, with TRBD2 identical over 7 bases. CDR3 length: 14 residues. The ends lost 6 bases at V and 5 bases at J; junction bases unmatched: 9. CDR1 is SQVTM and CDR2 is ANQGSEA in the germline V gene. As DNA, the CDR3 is TGCAGCGTGACCAGGACGGGAGGAACCGGGGAGCTGTTTTTT. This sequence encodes CSVTRTGGTGELFF.